This T cell receptor beta chain was found in a study of blood T cell repertoires in COVID-19. The CDR3 totals 18 residues. With 0 bases removed from V and 0 bases from J, the gap between germline ends came to 16 bases. Germline V gene lookup returns CDR1 SGHRS and CDR2 YFSETQ. Sequencing was performed with immunoSEQ multiplex PCR; in TCRdb, only in-frame clones are kept and a portion is missing. The sample lists about 62,000 clones; 75% to 90% were seen once. The sequenced material came from peripheral blood. V gene TRBV5-1 combines with J gene TRBJ1-3; no reliable D call. This receptor was taken from a woman in her sixties with COVID-19, enrolled during active disease. The CDR3 coding sequence is TGCGCCAGCAGCTTGGCCATATCACCATGGAGCTCTGGAAACACCATATATTTT. Encoded protein: CASSLAISPWSSGNTIYF. The whole variable domain, filled in from reference TRBV5-1 and TRBJ1-3, reads KAGVTQTPRYLIKTRGQQVTLSCSPISGHRSVSWYQQTPGQGLQFLFEYFSETQRNKGNFPGRFSGRQFSNSRSEMNVSTLELGDSALYLCASSLAISPWSSGNTIYFGEGSWLTVV.